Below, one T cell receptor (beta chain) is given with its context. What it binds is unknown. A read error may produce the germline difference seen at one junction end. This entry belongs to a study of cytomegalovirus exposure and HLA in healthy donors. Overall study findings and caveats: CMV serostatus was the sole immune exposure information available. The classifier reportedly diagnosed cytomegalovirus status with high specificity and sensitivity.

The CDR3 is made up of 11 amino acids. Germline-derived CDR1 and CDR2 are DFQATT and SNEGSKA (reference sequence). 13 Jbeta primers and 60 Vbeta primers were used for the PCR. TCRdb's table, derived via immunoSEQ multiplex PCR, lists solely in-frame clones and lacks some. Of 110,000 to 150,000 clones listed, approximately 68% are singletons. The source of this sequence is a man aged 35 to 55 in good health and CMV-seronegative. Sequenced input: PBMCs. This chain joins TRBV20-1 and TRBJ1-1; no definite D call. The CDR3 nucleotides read TGCAGTGTTAGATTCTACACTGAAGCTTTCTTT. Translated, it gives CSVRFYTEAFF.